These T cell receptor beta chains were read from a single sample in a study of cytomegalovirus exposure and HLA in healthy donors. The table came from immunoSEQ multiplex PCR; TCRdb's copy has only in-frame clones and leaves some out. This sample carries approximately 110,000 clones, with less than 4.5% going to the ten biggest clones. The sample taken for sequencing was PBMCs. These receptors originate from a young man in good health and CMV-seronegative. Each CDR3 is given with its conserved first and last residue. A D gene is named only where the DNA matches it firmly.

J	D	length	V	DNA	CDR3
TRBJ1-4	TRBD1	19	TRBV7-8	TGTGCCAGCAGCCTAGCATTGTTGACAGGGCACCGACAGGAGGAGAAACTGTTTTTT	CASSLALLTGHRQEEKLFF
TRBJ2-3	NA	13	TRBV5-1	TGCGCCAGCAGCTTACGGTTAACAGATACGCAGTATTTT	CASSLRLTDTQYF
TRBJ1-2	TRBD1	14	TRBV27	TGTGCCAGCAGTGATTTGGACAGGGACTATGGCTACACCTTC	CASSDLDRDYGYTF
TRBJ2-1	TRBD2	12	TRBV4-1	TGCGCCAGCCAAGGACTAGGAAATGAGCAGTTCTTC	CASQGLGNEQFF
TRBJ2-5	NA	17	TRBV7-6	TGTGCCAGCAGCTTAGGTCTTAGCCGAGAGTACCAAGAGACCCAGTACTTC	CASSLGLSREYQETQYF
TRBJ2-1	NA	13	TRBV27	TGTGCCAGCAGCATCTGGGCCGGCGATGAGCAGTTCTTC	CASSIWAGDEQFF
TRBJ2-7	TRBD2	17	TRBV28	TGTGCCAGCAGTTCCCCCACTGGGGGAGGGCCGAGGAACGAGCAGTACTTC	CASSSPTGGGPRNEQYF
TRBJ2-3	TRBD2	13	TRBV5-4	TGTGCCAGCGGTTTAGCGGGGGGGGATACGCAGTATTTT	CASGLAGGDTQYF
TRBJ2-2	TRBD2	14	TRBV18	TGTGCCAGCTCACTAGCGGGAGGCACCGGGGAGCTGTTTTTT	CASSLAGGTGELFF
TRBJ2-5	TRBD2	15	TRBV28	TGTGCCAGCAGTCCCCCCGGGACTAGCGGTGAGACCCAGTACTTC	CASSPPGTSGETQYF
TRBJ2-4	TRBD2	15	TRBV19	TGTGCCAGTAGTATCTCTGGCCCGCGGGGGGACATTCAGTACTTC	CASSISGPRGDIQYF
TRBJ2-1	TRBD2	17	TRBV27	TGTGCCAGCAGTACCACGATCCTAGCGGCCTCCTACAATGAGCAGTTCTTC	CASSTTILAASYNEQFF
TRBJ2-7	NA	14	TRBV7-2	TGTGCCAGCAGCTTAGCGCTAACGGGCTACGAGCAGTACTTC	CASSLALTGYEQYF
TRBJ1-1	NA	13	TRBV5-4	TGTGCCAGCAGCCAACCTGCTTACTCTGAAGCTTTCTTT	CASSQPAYSEAFF
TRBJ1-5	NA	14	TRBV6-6	TGTGCCAGCAGTCGGTCGGGGGGCAATCAGCCCCAGCATTTT	CASSRSGGNQPQHF
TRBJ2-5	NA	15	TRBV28	TGTGCCAGTAGACAGGGAGGTAGTTCAGGAGAGACCCAGTACTTC	CASRQGGSSGETQYF
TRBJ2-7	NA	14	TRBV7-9	TGTGCCAGCAGCCACCCCGGCAGGGACTACGAGCAGTACTTC	CASSHPGRDYEQYF
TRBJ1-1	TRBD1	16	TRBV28	TGTGCCAGCAGTTCCCCCCGGGGGACAGTGAACACTGAAGCTTTCTTT	CASSSPRGTVNTEAFF
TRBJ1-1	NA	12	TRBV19	TGTGCCTCCCAACAGGGACTAGGCGAAGCTTTCTTT	CASQQGLGEAFF
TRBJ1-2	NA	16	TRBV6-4	TGTGCCAGCAGTGGGGGCACTGGGGGCGGAAACTATGGCTACACCTTC	CASSGGTGGGNYGYTF
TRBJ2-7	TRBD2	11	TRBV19	TGTGCCAGCGGGACTACTTACGAGCAGTACTTC	CASGTTYEQYF
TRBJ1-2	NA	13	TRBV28	TGTGCCAGCAGTTTGTCCCAGGCCAATGGCTACACCTTC	CASSLSQANGYTF
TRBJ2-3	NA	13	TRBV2	TGTGCCAGCAGCCGAGAAGTAACAGATACGCAGTATTTT	CASSREVTDTQYF
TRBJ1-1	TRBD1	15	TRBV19	TGTGCCAGTAGGGACGACAGGGGTGCTTACACTGAAGCTTTCTTT	CASRDDRGAYTEAFF
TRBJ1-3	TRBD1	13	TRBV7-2	TGTGCCAGCAGCTTAGGCAGGGGGGATACCATATATTTT	CASSLGRGDTIYF
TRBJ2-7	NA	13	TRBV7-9	TGTGCCAGCAGCTTTGGTACAAACTACGAGCAGTACTTC	CASSFGTNYEQYF
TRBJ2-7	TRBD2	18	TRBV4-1	TGCGCCAGCAGCCAAGCGCTGAGGCTAGCGGGAGATCGGCACGAGCAGTACTTC	CASSQALRLAGDRHEQYF
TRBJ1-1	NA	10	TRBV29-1	TGCAGCGTTTGGGAGTCGAGGGCTTTCTTT	CSVWESRAFF
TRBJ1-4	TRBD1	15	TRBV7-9	TGTGCCAGCAGCTTTCCACAGGGGACAGGTGAAAAACTGTTTTTT	CASSFPQGTGEKLFF
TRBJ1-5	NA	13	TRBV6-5	TGTGCCAGCACCACGGGTAGCAATCAGCCCCAGCATTTT	CASTTGSNQPQHF
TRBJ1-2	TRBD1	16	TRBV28	TGTGCCAGCAGCTCTACCGGGGCAGGGGGTAACTATGGCTACACCTTC	CASSSTGAGGNYGYTF
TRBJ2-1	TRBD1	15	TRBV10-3	TGTGCCATCAGCGATGAGACAGGGAACTACAATGAGCAGTTCTTC	CAISDETGNYNEQFF
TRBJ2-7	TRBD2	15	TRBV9	TGTGCCAGCAGCCACGAAGCGGGAGGTTTTTACGAGCAGTACTTC	CASSHEAGGFYEQYF
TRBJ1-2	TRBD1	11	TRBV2	TGTGCCAGCAGTGCTTACAGGGGCCACACCTTC	CASSAYRGHTF
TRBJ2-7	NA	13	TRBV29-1	TGCAGCGCCCTTATCCTTTCCTCCTACGAGCAGTACTTC	CSALILSSYEQYF
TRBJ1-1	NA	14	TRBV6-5	TGTGCCAGCAGTTACACAGATCCGAACACTGAAGCTTTCTTT	CASSYTDPNTEAFF
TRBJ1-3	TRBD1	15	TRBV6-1	TGTGCCAGCAGACCCACGGACAGGGCTGGAAACACCATATATTTT	CASRPTDRAGNTIYF
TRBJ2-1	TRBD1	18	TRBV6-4	TGTGCCAGCAGCGTGTCAGGGGGCGGAGGTGGTTACTACAATGAGCAGTTCTTC	CASSVSGGGGGYYNEQFF
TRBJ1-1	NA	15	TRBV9	TGTGCCAGCACCCAAAGCGGGGCAGGAGGTACTGAAGCTTTCTTT	CASTQSGAGGTEAFF
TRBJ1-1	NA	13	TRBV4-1	TGCGCCAGCAGCTCCCAATACAGGGTCGTGGCTTTCTTT	CASSSQYRVVAFF
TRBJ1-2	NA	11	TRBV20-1	TGCAGTGCTGCCAGTACGGGGGGCTACACCTTC	CSAASTGGYTF
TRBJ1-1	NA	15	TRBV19	TGTGCCAGTAGTCCCCAACAGGGAATCGACACTGAAGCTTTCTTT	CASSPQQGIDTEAFF
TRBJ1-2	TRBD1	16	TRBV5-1	TGCGCCAGCAGCCCCTCGAGGACAGGGGCCAACTATGGCTACACCTTC	CASSPSRTGANYGYTF
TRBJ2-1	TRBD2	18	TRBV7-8	TGTGCCTCTGGGAGGCTAGCGGGAGGTCCGAGCTCCTACAATGAGCAGTTCTTC	CASGRLAGGPSSYNEQFF
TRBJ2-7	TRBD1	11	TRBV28	TGTGCCACCCACGGGACAGAAAAGGTTTACTTC	CATHGTEKVYF
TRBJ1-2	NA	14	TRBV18	TGTGCCAGCTCCTCCAGACGGGTGGCGCTAGACTACACCTTC	CASSSRRVALDYTF
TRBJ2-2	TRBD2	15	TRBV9	TGTGCCAGCAGCGTAGGGCACAGCGGGAGTGGGGAGCTGTTTTTT	CASSVGHSGSGELFF
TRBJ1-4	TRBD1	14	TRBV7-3	TGTGCCAGCAGCTTGACAGGGCCTAATGAAAAACTGTTTTTT	CASSLTGPNEKLFF
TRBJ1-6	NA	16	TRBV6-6	TGTGCCAGCAGTTACTCGAATACACCCGTTAATTCACCCCTCCACTTT	CASSYSNTPVNSPLHF
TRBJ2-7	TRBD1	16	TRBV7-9	TGTGCCAGCAGCTTAGAAACGACAGGGCGTCCCGACGAGCAGTACTTC	CASSLETTGRPDEQYF
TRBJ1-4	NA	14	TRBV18	TGTGCCAGCTCACCGGCTTCGGGGAATGAAAAACTGTTTTTT	CASSPASGNEKLFF
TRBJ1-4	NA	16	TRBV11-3	TGTGCCAGCAGCTTCCGGGACTCACGAAACGGCGAAAAACTGTTTTTT	CASSFRDSRNGEKLFF
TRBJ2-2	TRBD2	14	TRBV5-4	TGTGCCAGCAGCTTGCGGCGGGGGGCCGGGGAGCTGTTTTTT	CASSLRRGAGELFF
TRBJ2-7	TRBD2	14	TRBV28	TGTGCCAGCAGTCCCCCAGGGCGGGGGGACGAGCAGTACTTC	CASSPPGRGDEQYF
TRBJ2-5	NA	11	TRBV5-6	TGTGCCAGCAGTCTTCGGGAGACCCAGTACTTC	CASSLRETQYF
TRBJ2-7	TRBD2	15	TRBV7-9	TGTGCCAGCAGCTTTCTAGCGGGAGGGCCCCACGAGCAGTACTTC	CASSFLAGGPHEQYF
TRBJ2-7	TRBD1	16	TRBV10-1	TGCGCCAGCAGCCCCGGTGCAGGCAGGGGGCTATACGAGCAGTACTTC	CASSPGAGRGLYEQYF
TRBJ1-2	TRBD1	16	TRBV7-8	TGTGCCAGCAGCACCCAGGACAGGGCAGCCAACTATGGCTACACCTTC	CASSTQDRAANYGYTF
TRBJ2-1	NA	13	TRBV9	TGTGCCAGCAGCCCCCCTCGGGTGAATGAGCAGTTCTTC	CASSPPRVNEQFF